This entry lists 21 T cell receptor beta chains sequenced from one sample in a study of shared T cell receptors in the human thymus. Repertoires were generated with immunoSEQ multiplex PCR, while TCRdb's copy carries only in-frame clones and drops some. The table lists more than 550,000 clones, about 87% of them singletons. The same data also contributed to another study, on human thymus T cells.

Sequencing was carried out using thymocytes. These receptors came from a boy under three years old with a congenital heart defect.

The genes are TRBV14 and TRBJ1-6, with a weak D call TRBD1 (5 bases). Germline CDR1 reads SGHDN; CDR2 reads FVKESK. The CDR3 spans 21 residues. V shed 1 base and J shed 2 bases, with 24 bases lying between them. The CDR3 DNA reads TGTGCCAGCAGCCAAGTGGGCAGGGAAGAAAGGGCTCTGGCCTATAATTCACCCCTCCACTTT. This sequence encodes CASSQVGREERALAYNSPLHF.

Concerning this clone: The sample carries other DNA sequences with the same CDR3. The chain uses TRBV30 and TRBJ2-5; 8 nucleotides align to TRBD1. Germline V CDR1 and CDR2: GTSNPN, SVGIG (reference sequence). CDR3 size: 15 residues. V lost 5 bases, J lost 5 bases, and 13 bases stayed unmatched. The CDR3 coding sequence is TGTGCCTGGGGGGTGGGGGCAGGGGGCGCGGAGACCCAGTACTTC. This encodes CAWGVGAGGAETQYF.

In DNA, the CDR3 is TGTGCCAGCAGTTACTCGGGGGGAGGTGAAGCTTTCTTT. This sequence encodes CASSYSGGGEAFF. The chain links TRBV6-5 to TRBJ1-1, with D tentatively TRBD1 (5 bases). In germline, CDR1 is MNHEY, CDR2 SVGAGI. Trimming pared 0 bases from V and 7 bases from J, leaving 9 bases between. The CDR3 has 13 residues.

The chain couples TRBV5-4 to TRBJ2-2, with 12 bases lining up with TRBD1. The germline CDR1 and CDR2 sequences are SGHNT and YYREEE (reference sequence). The V gene end was trimmed by 4 bases and the J gene end by 4 bases; junction bases not matched to a gene: 11. The CDR3 totals 18 residues. CDR3 bases: TGTGCCAGCAGCCCGGACGGGACAGGGGGCTTCGGCACCGGGGAGCTGTTTTTT. Residues: CASSPDGTGGFGTGELFF.

The rearrangement joins TRBV28 to TRBJ1-4, with D possibly matching TRBD1 (6 bases). Germline V lookup: CDR1 MDHEN, CDR2 SYDVKM. The CDR3 covers 18 residues. V shed 6 bases and J shed 4 bases, with 24 bases lying between them. The CDR3: CASRTGGRIYSVNEKLFF. In nucleotides, the CDR3 is TGTGCCAGCAGGACGGGGGGGCGCATTTATTCAGTTAATGAAAAACTGTTTTTT.

The genes are TRBV28 and TRBJ1-2; 12 nucleotides match TRBD1. This CDR3 contains 17 residues. Germline V CDR1 and CDR2: MDHEN, SYDVKM. Trimming cost V 5 bases and J 7 bases; bases outside gene matches: 14. The CDR3 nucleotides read TGTGCCAGCAGTCGTCCCGGGACAGGGGGCCCTACTATTGGCTACACCTTC. Protein sequence: CASSRPGTGGPTIGYTF.

V gene TRBV25-1 combines with J gene TRBJ2-3; tentatively, D is TRBD1 (6 bases). The germline V gene encodes CDR1 MGHDK and CDR2 SYGVNS. The CDR3 is made up of 16 amino acids. Trimming shortened V by 4 bases and J by 0 bases, and 14 bases separated the two germline ends. CDR3 in amino acids: CASSGLQGASTDTQYF. The DNA for the CDR3 is TGTGCCAGCAGTGGCCTACAGGGAGCTAGCACAGATACGCAGTATTTT.

This chain connects TRBV5-1 to TRBJ2-3; TRBD2 matches 8 bases. The CDR3 sequence is 16 residues long. Per the germline V gene, CDR1 is SGHRS and CDR2 is YFSETQ. Trimming cost V 0 bases and J 4 bases; bases outside gene matches: 7. The CDR3 coding sequence is TGCGCCAGCAGCTTGGCCCCCCCAGCGGGAGCAGATACGCAGTATTTT. Translating it yields CASSLAPPAGADTQYF.

The chain combines TRBV28 with TRBJ2-1; 13 bases align to TRBD2. Unmatched junction bases numbered 8, after V lost 8 bases and J lost 1 base. Germline values: CDR1 MDHEN, CDR2 SYDVKM. CDR3 size: 17 residues. The CDR3 loop is CASSIGTSGVSYNEQFF. DNA for the CDR3: TGTGCCAGCTCAATCGGGACTAGCGGGGTTTCCTACAATGAGCAGTTCTTC.

This chain connects TRBV29-1 to TRBJ1-2; TRBD1 is a possible D gene (5 bases). CDR1 and CDR2 from the germline V gene are SQVTM and ANQGSEA. The CDR3 has 15 residues. The CDR3 sequence: CRVLWAAGRDYGYTF. CDR3 bases: TGCAGGGTCCTCTGGGCAGCGGGGCGTGACTATGGCTACACCTTC.

The V call is TRBV4-3, the J call TRBJ2-7, with 7 nucleotides matching TRBD1. CDR1 and CDR2 (germline): LGHNA, YSLEER. This CDR3 has 16 amino acids. The V and J ends lost 0 bases and 0 bases, in that order; junction bases with no gene match: 5. The CDR3 is CASSQDIGTVSYEQYF. The CDR3 DNA reads as TGCGCCAGCAGCCAAGACATAGGGACAGTCTCCTACGAGCAGTACTTC.

The rearrangement links TRBV14 to TRBJ1-2, with 9 bases aligning to TRBD1. This CDR3 comprises 15 residues. The ends lost 3 bases at V and 9 bases at J; junction bases unmatched: 11. Germline CDR1 reads SGHDN; CDR2 reads FVKESK. The CDR3 coding sequence is TGTGCCAGCAGCCATCCGGGACAGGGTCTAAGAAGCTACACCTTC. It is translated as CASSHPGQGLRSYTF.

The chain has TRBV11-2 and TRBJ2-2, with no clear D. This CDR3 has 13 amino acids. Deletions cut 5 bases from V and 7 bases from J, with 11 bases between. CDR1 and CDR2 (germline): SGHAT, FQNNGV. Here the CDR3 reads CASSAGVNGELFF. CDR3 coding DNA: TGTGCCAGCAGCGCCGGTGTAAACGGGGAGCTGTTTTTT.

J is TRBJ1-5 and V is TRBV15; D is unclear. Germline CDR1 reads LNHNV; CDR2 reads YYDKDF (reference sequence). Trimming removed 2 bases at V and 4 bases at J, with 15 bases between. The CDR3 length is 16 residues. CDR3 nucleotide sequence: TGTGCCACCAGCAGATCAAGGTCGGGGAAAAATCAGCCCCAGCATTTT. It is translated as CATSRSRSGKNQPQHF.

The V gene is TRBV18, the J gene TRBJ1-2, with D possibly matching TRBD1 (5 bases). The CDR3 consists of 13 residues. The V end was cut by 4 bases, the J end by 3 bases, with 9 bases between. CDR1 is KGHSH and CDR2 is LQKENI in the germline V gene. In DNA, the CDR3 is TGTGCCAGCTCACGAGGAGGGGACTATGGCTACACCTTC. Residues: CASSRGGDYGYTF.

The V call is TRBV27, the J call TRBJ2-7, with 8 bases that match TRBD1. The germline V gene encodes CDR1 MNHEY and CDR2 SMNVEV (reference sequence). This CDR3 spans 16 amino acids. Trimming at V came to 4 bases and at J to 4 bases, leaving 12 bases not matched to a gene. CDR3 region: CASSSTFGQGAYEQYF. The CDR3, as DNA: TGTGCCAGCAGTTCAACCTTCGGACAGGGTGCATACGAGCAGTACTTC.

This clone was seen a few times. The same CDR3 also results from other DNA sequences found in this sample. The V call is TRBV5-4, the J call TRBJ2-7; D is uncertain. From germline, CDR1 is SGHNT and CDR2 YYREEE (reference sequence). V lost 0 bases to trimming and J lost 3 bases, with 4 bases between them. This CDR3 spans 12 amino acids. The CDR3 sequence: CASSLGGYEQYF. DNA of the CDR3: TGTGCCAGCAGCTTGGGAGGCTACGAGCAGTACTTC. The full variable domain, rest sourced from reference TRBV5-4 and TRBJ2-7, is ETGVTQSPTHLIKTRGQQVTLRCSSQSGHNTVSWYQQALGQGPQFIFQYYREEENGRGNFPPRFSGLQFPNYSSELNVNALELDDSALYLCASSLGGYEQYFGPGTRLTVT.

V gene TRBV5-1 combines with J gene TRBJ2-3, with 12 bases that match TRBD2. V trimming: 5 bases; J trimming: 4 bases; junction bases outside the gene matches: 8. The germline CDR1 and CDR2 sequences are SGHRS and YFSETQ. The CDR3 spans 16 residues. The CDR3 DNA is TGCGCCAGCAGTCGAGCTAGCGGGGGGGCTGCAGATACGCAGTATTTT. Its protein is CASSRASGGAADTQYF.

In regard to this clone: This is likely a read error, given that the CDR3 carries no conserved phenylalanine or tryptophan at its end. It is unclear where the CDR3 begins or ends on the DNA, so no DNA is shown, and the CDR3 is as TCRdb lists it. J is TRBJ1-2 and V is TRBV28; the table gives TRBD1 as D, unverified against the DNA. With termini counted, the CDR3 has 14 amino acids. Germline CDR1 MDHEN, CDR2 SYDVKM. This CDR3 reads CASSLRVETGGSLL.

V usage is TRBV7-9 and J usage is TRBJ2-7, with D unclear. V gave up 6 bases and J gave up 8 bases, with 14 bases separating them. Germline CDR1 is SEHNR and CDR2 is FQNEAQ (reference sequence). The CDR3 has 12 amino acids. CDR3 residues: CASRTSGAKQYF. Here the CDR3 DNA reads TGTGCCAGCAGGACAAGTGGCGCGAAGCAGTACTTC.

V is TRBV5-1 and J is TRBJ2-2; D is uncertain. The germline CDR1 and CDR2 sequences are SGHRS and YFSETQ. This CDR3 has 13 residues. Trimming took off 0 bases at V and 5 bases at J, with 5 bases between the two ends. Here the CDR3 DNA reads TGCGCCAGCAGCTTGGCCTCGACCGGGGAGCTGTTTTTT. Amino acids: CASSLASTGELFF.